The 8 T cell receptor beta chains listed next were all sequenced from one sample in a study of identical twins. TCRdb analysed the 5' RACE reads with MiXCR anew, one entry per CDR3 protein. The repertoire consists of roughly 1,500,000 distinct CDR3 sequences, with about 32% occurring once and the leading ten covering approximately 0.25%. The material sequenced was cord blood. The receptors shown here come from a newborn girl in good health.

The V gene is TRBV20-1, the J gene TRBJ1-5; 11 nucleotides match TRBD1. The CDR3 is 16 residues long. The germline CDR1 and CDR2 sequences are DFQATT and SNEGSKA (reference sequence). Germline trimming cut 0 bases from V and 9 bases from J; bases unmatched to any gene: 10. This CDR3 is CSARDTGTGGTWPQHF. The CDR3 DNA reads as TGCAGTGCTAGAGATACCGGGACAGGGGGAACCTGGCCCCAGCATTTT.

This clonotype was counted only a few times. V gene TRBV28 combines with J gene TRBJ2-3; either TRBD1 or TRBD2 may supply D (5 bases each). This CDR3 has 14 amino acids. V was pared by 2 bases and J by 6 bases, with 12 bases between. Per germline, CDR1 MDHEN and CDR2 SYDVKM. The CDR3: CASSLGGSRDTQYF. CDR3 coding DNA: TGTGCCAGCAGTTTAGGGGGATCTAGGGATACGCAGTATTTT.

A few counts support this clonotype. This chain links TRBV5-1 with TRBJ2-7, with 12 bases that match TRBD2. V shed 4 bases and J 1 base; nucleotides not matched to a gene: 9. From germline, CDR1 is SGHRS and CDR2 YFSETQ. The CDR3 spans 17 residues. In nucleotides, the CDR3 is TGCGCCAGCAGCACCCTACGTACTAGCGGGAGGTCCTACGAGCAGTACTTC. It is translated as CASSTLRTSGRSYEQYF.

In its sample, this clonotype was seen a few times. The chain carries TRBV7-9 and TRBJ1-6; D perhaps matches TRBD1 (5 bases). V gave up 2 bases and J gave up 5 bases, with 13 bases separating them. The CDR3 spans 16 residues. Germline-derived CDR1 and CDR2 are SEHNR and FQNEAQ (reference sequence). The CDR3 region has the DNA TGTGCCAGCAGCTTAAAAGGGGTCGCCAATAATTCACCCCTCCACTTT. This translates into CASSLKGVANNSPLHF.

CDR3 in amino acids: CASSHALAGGYSFSTDTQYF. In DNA form, the CDR3 reads TGCGCCAGCAGCCACGCACTAGCGGGGGGCTATTCTTTTAGCACAGATACGCAGTATTTT. The chain is built from TRBV4-1 and TRBJ2-3, with 12 bases lining up with TRBD2. The CDR3 is 20 residues long. J lost 0 bases, V lost 3 bases, and 13 bases had no gene match. CDR1 is MGHRA, CDR2 YSYEKL, per germline.

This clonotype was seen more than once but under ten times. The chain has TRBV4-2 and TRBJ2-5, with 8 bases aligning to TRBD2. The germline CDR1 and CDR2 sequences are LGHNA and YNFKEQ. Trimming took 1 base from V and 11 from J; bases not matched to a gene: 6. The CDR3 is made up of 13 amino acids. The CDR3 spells CASSQVSGDGQYF. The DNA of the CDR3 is TGTGCCAGCAGCCAAGTTAGCGGGGACGGGCAGTACTTC.

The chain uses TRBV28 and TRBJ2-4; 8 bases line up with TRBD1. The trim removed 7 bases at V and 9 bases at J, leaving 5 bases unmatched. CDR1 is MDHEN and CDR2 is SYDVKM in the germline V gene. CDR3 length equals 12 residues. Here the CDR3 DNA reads TGTGCCAGCACCACAGGGGGAGGCATTCAGTACTTC. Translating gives CASTTGGGIQYF.

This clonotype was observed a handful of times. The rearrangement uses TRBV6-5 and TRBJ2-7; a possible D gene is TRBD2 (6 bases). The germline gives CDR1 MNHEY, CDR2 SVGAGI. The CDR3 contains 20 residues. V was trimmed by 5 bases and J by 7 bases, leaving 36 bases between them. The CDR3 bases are TGTGCCAGCAGTAACTGCTGGCACAGAAGTACACAGATGTCTGGGAGGGAGCAGTACTTC. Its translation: CASSNCWHRSTQMSGREQYF.